What follows are 27 T cell receptor beta chains derived from one specimen sequenced in a study of blood T cell repertoires in COVID-19. TCRdb's table, derived via immunoSEQ multiplex PCR, lists solely in-frame clones and lacks some. The sample includes over 150,000 clones, roughly 83% seen only once; the top ten take more than 2.5%. Source material: PBMCs or T cells enriched from blood (not recorded which). These receptors originate from a woman in her 30s who had recovered from COVID-19.

This chain connects TRBV7-9 to TRBJ2-3, with a tentative D call TRBD1 (5 bases). V was clipped by 5 bases and J by 1 base, with 13 bases between them. This CDR3 is 15 amino acids long. CDR1 is SEHNR, CDR2 FQNEAQ, per germline (reference sequence). The CDR3 protein is CASSRRVAGTDTQYF. In DNA form, the CDR3 reads TGTGCCAGCAGCCGCAGGGTTGCGGGCACAGATACGCAGTATTTT.

The V and J genes are TRBV6-6 and TRBJ2-4; possibly TRBD2 for D (5 bases). Trimming left V 6 bases short and J 0 bases short, with 9 bases between. The germline CDR1 and CDR2 sequences are MNHNY and SVGAGI (reference sequence). This CDR3 has 14 amino acids. The DNA for the CDR3 is TGTGCCAGCAGGGACTCTACAGCCAAAAACATTCAGTACTTC. Residues: CASRDSTAKNIQYF.

This rearrangement joins TRBV3-1 (or the pseudogene TRBV3-2) to TRBJ1-2, with TRBD1 identical over 7 bases. Germline CDR1 LGHDT, CDR2 YNNKEL (reference sequence). The CDR3 is 13 amino acids. V was pared by 4 bases and J by 4 bases, with 3 bases of the junction left unmatched. This CDR3 reads CASSLGTVYGYTF. The CDR3 DNA reads as TGTGCCAGCAGCCTCGGGACAGTCTATGGCTACACCTTC.

The genes are TRBV9 and TRBJ1-1; the match to TRBD1 covers 8 bases. The germline V gene has CDR1 SGDLS and CDR2 YYNGEE. The CDR3 loop spans 13 amino acids. V trimming: 3 bases; J trimming: 7 bases; junction bases outside the gene matches: 5. The CDR3 DNA is TGTGCCAGCAGCGGGAGACAGGGGAGTGAAGCTTTCTTT. Encoded protein: CASSGRQGSEAFF. The full variable domain, completed using reference TRBV9 and TRBJ1-1, is DSGVTQTPKHLITATGQRVTLRCSPRSGDLSVYWYQQSLDQGLQFLIQYYNGEERAKGNILERFSAQQFPDLHSELNLSSLELGDSALYFCASSGRQGSEAFFGQGTRLTVV.

This clone was seen more than once but under ten times. The genes are TRBV19 and TRBJ1-1; a possible D gene is TRBD1 (5 bases). CDR3 size: 15 residues. V was cut by 1 base and J by 1 base, with 10 bases left in between. CDR1 LNHDA and CDR2 SQIVND come from the germline V gene (reference sequence). The CDR3 protein is CASSIARAWNTEAFF. In DNA form, the CDR3 reads TGTGCCAGTAGTATAGCCAGGGCGTGGAACACTGAAGCTTTCTTT.

The V and J genes are TRBV30 and TRBJ1-3, with D possibly being TRBD1 (5 bases). Germline assignment: CDR1 GTSNPN and CDR2 SVGIG (reference sequence). Deletions cut 3 bases from V and 7 bases from J, with 25 bases between. CDR3 length equals 17 residues. CDR3 in DNA: TGTGCCTGGAGGCTCGCTCGGGACGGGAGGAGTTGGAACACCATATATTTT. Its translation is CAWRLARDGRSWNTIYF.

The CDR3 sequence is CASSYSAGGATDTQYF. CDR3 bases: TGTGCCAGCAGTTACTCCGCGGGGGGCGCGACAGATACGCAGTATTTT. This rearrangement joins TRBV6-5 to TRBJ2-3; 8 bases are a match to TRBD2. This CDR3 has 16 amino acids. Germline-derived CDR1 and CDR2 are MNHEY and SVGAGI. The V segment lost 0 bases and the J segment 3 bases; nucleotides outside the gene matches: 5.

The rearrangement uses TRBV30 and TRBJ1-5; TRBD1 agrees at 9 bases. V gave up 3 bases and J gave up 8 bases; unmatched junction bases: 8. This CDR3 region has 14 residues. Germline V CDR1 and CDR2: GTSNPN, SVGIG (reference sequence). In DNA form, the CDR3 reads TGTGCCTGGAGGGGACAGGGCCCGTGGGAGCCCCAGCATTTT. Amino acids: CAWRGQGPWEPQHF.

V and J are TRBV9 and TRBJ2-1, with TRBD2 matching 9 bases. V lost 1 base and J lost 8; bases outside the gene matches: 7. CDR3 length: 15 residues. Germline V CDR1 and CDR2: SGDLS, YYNGEE. CDR3 coding DNA: TGTGCCAGCAGCGTATTAGCGGGAGTGGGCGATGAGCAGTTCTTC. This gives the protein CASSVLAGVGDEQFF.

As DNA, the CDR3 is TGTGCCACCAGCAGAGATCGGGTAGTAACCGGGGAGCTGTTTTTT. Encoded protein: CATSRDRVVTGELFF. V gene TRBV15 combines with J gene TRBJ2-2; D is undetermined. V dropped 0 bases and J dropped 5 bases, with 10 bases sitting between them. Looked up from germline, CDR1 is LNHNV and CDR2 is YYDKDF (reference sequence). This CDR3 spans 15 amino acids.

This chain connects TRBV11-2 to TRBJ2-5, with D tentatively TRBD1 (5 bases). CDR1 is SGHAT and CDR2 is FQNNGV in the germline V gene. The CDR3 loop spans 16 amino acids. V was clipped by 5 bases and J by 0 bases, with 16 bases between them. The CDR3 nucleotides are TGTGCCAGCAGCCCTCGTGGGGCCACCAACCAAGAGACCCAGTACTTC. This translates into CASSPRGATNQETQYF.

The gene calls are TRBV27 and TRBJ1-3; TRBD1 matches 9 bases. Per the germline V gene, CDR1 is MNHEY and CDR2 is SMNVEV (reference sequence). There are 15 residues in the CDR3. V lost 2 bases and J lost 11; bases outside the gene matches: 10. The CDR3 spells CASSLRGTGKYPIYF. The CDR3 bases are TGTGCCAGCAGTTTACGGGGGACAGGGAAGTATCCCATATATTTT.

V and J are TRBV6-5 and TRBJ2-7, with 7 bases matching TRBD1. CDR3 length equals 12 residues. The V segment lost 8 bases and the J segment 6 bases; nucleotides outside the gene matches: 7. Germline CDR1 and CDR2: MNHEY and SVGAGI. CDR3 protein: CASGQTGFEQYF. DNA for the CDR3: TGTGCCAGCGGACAGACAGGGTTCGAGCAGTACTTC.

This clone showed up just once. The V and J genes are TRBV6-5 and TRBJ1-1; D remains ambiguous. Germline V gene lookup returns CDR1 MNHEY and CDR2 SVGAGI. The CDR3 has 13 residues. The V gene lost 6 bases and the J gene lost 4 bases, with 12 bases spanning the gap. In DNA form, the CDR3 reads TGTGCCAGCAGCGAGGGCTACAGCACTGAAGCTTTCTTT. It translates to CASSEGYSTEAFF.

This clone was seen a few times. The chain is built from TRBV2 and TRBJ1-5, with a possible D match to TRBD1 (6 bases). The germline gives CDR1 SNHLY, CDR2 FYNNEI. The CDR3 extends over 13 amino acids. V was trimmed by 6 bases and J by 7 bases, leaving 13 bases between them. CDR3: CASRRQVEQPQHF. The CDR3 region has the DNA TGTGCCAGCAGACGACAGGTAGAACAGCCCCAGCATTTT.

The chain has TRBV24-1 and TRBJ2-7, with 10 positions matching TRBD2. Trimming at V came to 2 bases and at J to 2 bases, leaving 5 bases not matched to a gene. CDR1 is KGHDR, CDR2 SFDVKD, per germline. The CDR3 runs 16 residues. CDR3 in amino acids: CATSDSGTSVTYEQYF. Here the CDR3 DNA reads TGTGCCACCAGTGATTCCGGGACTAGCGTAACCTACGAGCAGTACTTC.

This rearrangement joins TRBV3-1 (or the pseudogene TRBV3-2) to TRBJ2-5, with D maybe TRBD1 (6 bases). The CDR3 totals 14 residues. CDR1 and CDR2 (germline): LGHDT, YNNKEL (reference sequence). V was trimmed by 3 bases and J by 5 bases, leaving 13 bases between them. CDR3: CASSHLQGWETQYF. Written as DNA, the CDR3 is TGTGCCAGCAGCCATCTACAGGGATGGGAGACCCAGTACTTC.

This rearrangement joins TRBV3-1 (or the pseudogene TRBV3-2) to TRBJ2-4; 8 bases align to TRBD1. Unmatched junction bases numbered 6, after V lost 2 bases and J lost 9 bases. This CDR3 is built from 14 residues. Germline assignment: CDR1 LGHDT and CDR2 YNNKEL (reference sequence). The CDR3 DNA is TGTGCCAGCAGCCAATTGACAGGGGTGGGCATTCAGTACTTC. It translates to CASSQLTGVGIQYF.

The chain has TRBV7-2 and TRBJ2-3; D remains ambiguous. This CDR3 contains 14 residues. V dropped 5 bases and J dropped 5 bases, with 14 bases sitting between them. CDR1 and CDR2 (germline): SGHTA, FQGNSA. The CDR3 region has the DNA TGTGCCAGCAGCCTCTCCCCCTACGGAGATACGCAGTATTTT. This codes for CASSLSPYGDTQYF.

This chain links TRBV7-9 with TRBJ1-2; no clear D. CDR1 SEHNR and CDR2 FQNEAQ come from the germline V gene (reference sequence). V lost 2 bases, J lost 8 bases, and 15 bases lay in between. The CDR3 extends over 14 amino acids. The CDR3 DNA follows: TGTGCCAGCAGCTTACCCAGACACTCGGGGGGCTACACCTTC. It yields the protein CASSLPRHSGGYTF.

The table lists this clone with a count of one. The chain has TRBV15 and TRBJ2-7, with D maybe TRBD2 (6 bases). The CDR3 consists of 15 residues. Trimming took off 3 bases at V and 0 bases at J, with 12 bases between the two ends. Germline values: CDR1 LNHNV, CDR2 YYDKDF (reference sequence). The CDR3, as DNA: TGTGCCACCAGCAGGGAGCGGGTCTACTCCTACGAGCAGTACTTC. Amino acid sequence: CATSRERVYSYEQYF.

This rearrangement joins TRBV11-2 to TRBJ2-7, with 9 bases aligning to TRBD2. Germline-derived CDR1 and CDR2 are SGHAT and FQNNGV. The CDR3 has 14 residues. V trimming: 5 bases; J trimming: 3 bases; junction bases outside the gene matches: 5. CDR3 DNA sequence: TGTGCCAGCAGCCGACTAGCGGAAGTCTACGAGCAGTACTTC. This translates into CASSRLAEVYEQYF.

This rearrangement joins TRBV5-5 to TRBJ2-1; D might be TRBD2 (6 bases). The V and J ends lost 4 bases and 9 bases respectively, with 17 bases between them. The CDR3 extends over 14 amino acids. CDR1 is SGHKS and CDR2 is YYEKEE in the germline V gene (reference sequence). In DNA form, the CDR3 reads TGTGCCAGCAGCATTGGATGGGGGGTCACTGAGCAGTTCTTC. Residues: CASSIGWGVTEQFF.

The chain links TRBV28 to TRBJ2-2, with 7 bases lining up with TRBD1. Germline values: CDR1 MDHEN, CDR2 SYDVKM. This CDR3 region has 15 residues. V gave up 6 bases and J gave up 6 bases; unmatched junction bases: 10. CDR3 nucleotides: TGTGCCAGCAGCTACAGGGGTAGTTCTTCCGGGGAGCTGTTTTTT. As protein: CASSYRGSSSGELFF.

The chain couples TRBV2 to TRBJ1-2; D possibly corresponds to TRBD1 (5 bases). V lost 5 bases and J lost 4, with 11 bases in between. There are 13 residues in the CDR3. In germline, CDR1 is SNHLY, CDR2 FYNNEI. CDR3 in DNA: TGTGCCAGCAGTCCTGACAGCTCCTATGGCTACACCTTC. It translates to CASSPDSSYGYTF.

This clone was counted only a few times. The V gene is TRBV18, the J gene TRBJ1-6, with 9 bases identical to TRBD1. CDR3 length: 14 residues. Per the germline V gene, CDR1 is KGHSH and CDR2 is LQKENI. V shed 5 bases, J shed 8 bases, and the junction held 4 bases outside the gene matches. The CDR3 nucleotides are TGTGCCAGCTCATCACAGGGGGCGGATTCACCCCTCCACTTT. Protein product: CASSSQGADSPLHF.

The chain recombines TRBV19 with TRBJ1-2; D is ambiguous. The CDR3 runs to 12 residues. Germline V lookup: CDR1 LNHDA, CDR2 SQIVND (reference sequence). The ends were cut back, 5 bases at V and 8 bases at J, with 12 bases in the middle. This CDR3 reads CASSPDVGGYTF. CDR3 DNA: TGTGCCAGTAGTCCAGACGTCGGGGGCTACACCTTC.